Reported below is one T cell receptor (beta chain). This entry is derived from a study of blood T cell repertoires in COVID-19. The CDR3 is 14 residues long. Germline loops: CDR1 SGHTA, CDR2 FQGNSA. Trimming cost V 3 bases and J 5 bases, with 13 bases left between them. The repertoire was sequenced with immunoSEQ multiplex PCR; TCRdb's copy has only in-frame clones and lacks some. This table has about 250,000 clones, roughly 91% appearing once. A Seattle source enrolled patients during active infection and followed them longitudinally. This TCR came from a man under 40 with COVID-19, enrolled during active disease. The V gene is TRBV7-2, the J gene TRBJ1-1; D not resolved. The specimen was peripheral blood. The CDR3 nucleotides read TGTGCCAGCAGCTTTCCCCTGGTCCGGACTGAAGCTTTCTTT. As protein: CASSFPLVRTEAFF.